These 3 T cell receptor beta chains were sequenced from one sample in a study of blood T cell repertoires in COVID-19. Assay used: immunoSEQ multiplex PCR; TCRdb lists only in-frame clones, some missing. Seen here are 190,000 or so clones, 65% to 85% observed once, and the top ten hold 6.5% to 9.5%. Sequences were obtained from PBMCs or T cells enriched from blood (not recorded which). All receptors derive from a man aged 40-49 years who had recovered from COVID-19.

The V gene is TRBV6-5, the J gene TRBJ1-1; D is unclear. This CDR3 has 16 residues. CDR1 MNHEY and CDR2 SVGAGI come from the germline V gene. V dropped 2 bases and J dropped 8 bases, with 21 bases sitting between them. CDR3 in DNA: TGTGCCAGCAGTTACCCTCCCGGGATGGTCGGGATGGAAGCTTTCTTT. Translating gives CASSYPPGMVGMEAFF.

This chain uses TRBV27 with TRBJ1-6, with D possibly being TRBD1 (6 bases). Trimming removed 3 bases from V and 9 bases from J, with 24 bases in between. Germline assignment: CDR1 MNHEY and CDR2 SMNVEV (reference sequence). The CDR3 has 18 amino acids. The CDR3 DNA sequence: TGTGCCAGCAGTTTCGGTAGACAGGCGAACCCCCAGGGTTCACCCCTCCACTTT. Translating it yields CASSFGRQANPQGSPLHF.

V gene TRBV27 combines with J gene TRBJ1-2, with TRBD1 matching 8 bases. The V segment lost 3 bases and the J segment 5 bases; nucleotides outside the gene matches: 8. Germline V gene sequence: CDR1 MNHEY, CDR2 SMNVEV (reference sequence). The CDR3 contains 15 residues. CDR3 in DNA: TGTGCCAGCAGTTTTCAGGGGGCCCTCGGGTATGGCTACACCTTC. Its translation: CASSFQGALGYGYTF.